These 28 T cell receptor beta chains came from one sample sequenced in a study of shared clonotypes between healthy human individuals (dated by TCRdb to between 2020 and 2021). CD8 naive samples consisted of CD45RO-negative cells that were positively selected for CCR7, yielding a CD45RA+CCR7+ population without TemRA cells. Library prep was done by the immunoSEQ multiplex PCR assay. Held by TCRdb, this immuneACCESS table contains in-frame sequences only and omits some clones. Under half of the omission traces to an unresolved V gene where checked; the cause of the rest is unknown. This sample has about 2.1 million clones in its table, and around 95% of those were observed once. The top ten constitute around 1.7% of the sample. Sample: naive CD8+ T cells from PBMCs. The cell subset or site label, as the study defines it: CD45RA+CCR7+. These receptors all come from a man between 18 and 35 years old in good health. Some clones in this sample may be carry-over from other donors' samples.

The chain recombines TRBV9 with TRBJ2-2, with D unresolved. The germline V and J ends were trimmed by 4 bases and 7 bases, with 11 bases remaining between them. The CDR3 loop spans 13 amino acids. CDR1 SGDLS and CDR2 YYNGEE come from the germline V gene. The CDR3 protein is CASSPADGGELFF. The CDR3 nucleotides read TGTGCCAGCAGCCCGGCAGACGGCGGGGAGCTGTTTTTT.

The chain recombines TRBV27 with TRBJ1-1; D gene uncertain. CDR3 length: 12 amino acids. V lost 3 bases and J lost 7, with 9 bases in between. In germline, CDR1 is MNHEY, CDR2 SMNVEV (reference sequence). The CDR3 spells CASSLGWGEAFF. CDR3 sequence (DNA): TGTGCCAGCAGTTTGGGATGGGGTGAAGCTTTCTTT.

The chain recombines TRBV11-2 with TRBJ2-3; 7 nucleotides line up with TRBD2. Trimming removed 5 bases from V and 4 bases from J; junction bases left unmatched: 12. The CDR3 has 16 amino acids. Germline V CDR1 and CDR2: SGHAT, FQNNGV. CDR3 in amino acids: CASSDYVGGVADTQYF. The CDR3 bases are TGTGCCAGCAGCGACTACGTGGGGGGGGTGGCAGATACGCAGTATTTT.

The chain is built from TRBV6-6 and TRBJ2-7, with 7 bases fitting TRBD2. The V gene end was trimmed by 6 bases and the J gene end by 2 bases; junction bases not matched to a gene: 4. This CDR3 is built from 13 residues. Per the germline V gene, CDR1 is MNHNY and CDR2 is SVGAGI (reference sequence). In DNA, the CDR3 is TGTGCCAGCAGCGCAGGACTAGCCTACGAGCAGTACTTC. Amino acids: CASSAGLAYEQYF.

The chain carries TRBV27 and TRBJ1-2; D not resolved. In germline, CDR1 is MNHEY, CDR2 SMNVEV (reference sequence). Trimming took off 4 bases at V and 6 bases at J, with 9 bases between the two ends. The CDR3 has 12 residues. CDR3 region: CASSSMLDGYTF. In DNA, the CDR3 is TGTGCCAGCAGTTCGATGCTCGATGGCTACACCTTC.

The chain is built from TRBV2 and TRBJ2-7; D may be TRBD1 or TRBD2 (7 bases each). Germline V lookup: CDR1 SNHLY, CDR2 FYNNEI. Trimming pared 6 bases from V and 2 bases from J, leaving 17 bases between. CDR3 length equals 15 residues. The CDR3 sequence is CASRERQGGPYEQYF. The DNA of the CDR3 is TGTGCCAGCAGAGAACGACAGGGAGGGCCCTACGAGCAGTACTTC.

The genes are TRBV9 and TRBJ2-1, with 7 bases that match TRBD2. J was trimmed by 7 bases and V by 4 bases; bases with no gene match: 14. Germline V gives CDR1 SGDLS, CDR2 YYNGEE. The CDR3 consists of 16 residues. The CDR3 sequence: CASSPGGGRAGNEQFF. The CDR3 DNA sequence: TGTGCCAGCAGCCCCGGGGGAGGGAGGGCCGGGAATGAGCAGTTCTTC.

V and J are TRBV27 and TRBJ2-3; 10 bases map to TRBD2. The V gene end was trimmed by 1 base and the J gene end by 4 bases; junction bases not matched to a gene: 8. CDR3 length equals 17 residues. Germline loops: CDR1 MNHEY, CDR2 SMNVEV (reference sequence). In DNA form, the CDR3 reads TGTGCCAGCAGTTTATGGGGTCCTAGCGGGAGTGCAGATACGCAGTATTTT. It translates to CASSLWGPSGSADTQYF.

The rearrangement joins TRBV2 to TRBJ1-1, with D maybe TRBD1 (6 bases). The CDR3 has 13 residues. Looked up from germline, CDR1 is SNHLY and CDR2 is FYNNEI. The germline V and J ends were trimmed by 6 bases and 3 bases, with 11 bases remaining between them. The CDR3 bases are TGTGCCAGCAGGGACAGTGGTTACACTGAAGCTTTCTTT. It yields the protein CASRDSGYTEAFF.

The chain couples TRBV10-2 to TRBJ2-5, with 9 bases that match TRBD1. Per the germline V gene, CDR1 is WSHSY and CDR2 is SAAADI. V trimming: 3 bases; J trimming: 5 bases; junction bases outside the gene matches: 7. The CDR3 runs to 15 residues. CDR3 nucleotides: TGCGCCAGCAGTGAAGAGGACAGGGGCGGGGAGACCCAGTACTTC. It encodes CASSEEDRGGETQYF.

The V call is TRBV27, the J call TRBJ2-1, with a possible D match to TRBD2 (6 bases). The CDR3 consists of 17 residues. Trimming took off 2 bases at V and 2 bases at J, with 16 bases between the two ends. The germline V gene has CDR1 MNHEY and CDR2 SMNVEV (reference sequence). In nucleotides, the CDR3 is TGTGCCAGCAGTTTAGGAGCAGGGACTTTCCCCTACAATGAGCAGTTCTTC. Its translation: CASSLGAGTFPYNEQFF.

The chain combines TRBV7-9 with TRBJ2-7; 11 nucleotides match TRBD2. The V gene's germline CDR1 is SEHNR and CDR2 FQNEAQ (reference sequence). V shed 3 bases and J 3 bases; nucleotides not matched to a gene: 4. This CDR3 has 15 residues. The DNA of the CDR3 is TGTGCCAGCAGCTTTCGACTAGCGGGAATCTACGAGCAGTACTTC. It yields the protein CASSFRLAGIYEQYF.

This clone showed up just once. The chain links TRBV4-1 to TRBJ2-2; D is uncertain. The germline V gene encodes CDR1 MGHRA and CDR2 YSYEKL. V lost 3 bases, J lost 2 bases, and 4 bases lay in between. This CDR3 has 13 amino acids. This CDR3 is CASSHQNTGELFF. CDR3 bases: TGCGCCAGCAGCCATCAAAACACCGGGGAGCTGTTTTTT.

This clone was detected a few times. The chain is built from TRBV4-1 and TRBJ1-1; 8 nucleotides agree with TRBD1. The CDR3 consists of 15 residues. V shed 5 bases and J 4 bases; nucleotides not matched to a gene: 9. Per the germline V gene, CDR1 is MGHRA and CDR2 is YSYEKL. The CDR3 protein is CASSYKGQGGTEAFF. The DNA of the CDR3 is TGCGCCAGCAGCTATAAAGGACAGGGCGGCACTGAAGCTTTCTTT.

Details on this clone: Within the sample, other DNA sequences also encode this same CDR3. The genes are TRBV27 and TRBJ2-7; D assignment may be TRBD1 or TRBD2 (5 bases each). Trimming pared 3 bases from V and 2 bases from J, leaving 8 bases between. CDR1 is MNHEY and CDR2 is SMNVEV in the germline V gene (reference sequence). The CDR3 is 13 residues long. The CDR3 nucleotides are TGTGCCAGCAGTTTCCAGGGACCCTACGAGCAGTACTTC. Residues: CASSFQGPYEQYF.

The V gene is TRBV28, the J gene TRBJ2-5; 8 positions agree with TRBD1. This CDR3 region has 15 residues. V lost 3 bases and J lost 5; bases outside the gene matches: 8. Germline V gene sequence: CDR1 MDHEN, CDR2 SYDVKM. For the CDR3, the DNA is TGTGCCAGCAGTTTGGTCAGGGGGCGATTCGAGACCCAGTACTTC. Translating gives CASSLVRGRFETQYF.

The chain uses TRBV5-1 and TRBJ1-2; no definite D call. With 0 bases removed from V and 0 bases from J, the gap between germline ends came to 9 bases. The CDR3 totals 15 residues. Germline assignment: CDR1 SGHRS and CDR2 YFSETQ. The CDR3 region is CASSLALDTNYGYTF. The CDR3 DNA follows: TGCGCCAGCAGCTTGGCCCTAGACACTAACTATGGCTACACCTTC.

V and J are TRBV23-1 and TRBJ2-5; the D gene is possibly TRBD2 (6 bases). TRBV23-1 is flagged as an ORF with uncertain function. Between the trimmed V and J ends, which lost 0 bases and 5 bases, there was a span of 13 bases. This CDR3 spans 15 amino acids. CDR3 loop: CASSQSEGRRETQYF. The DNA for the CDR3 is TGCGCCAGCAGTCAATCGGAGGGGAGGCGGGAGACCCAGTACTTC.

This rearrangement joins TRBV6-5 to TRBJ2-7; 14 nucleotides line up with TRBD2. There are 15 residues in the CDR3. Germline trimming cut 7 bases from V and 2 bases from J; bases unmatched to any gene: 4. CDR1 is MNHEY, CDR2 SVGAGI, per germline. CDR3 region: CASTLTSGRAYEQYF. CDR3 in DNA: TGTGCCAGCACTCTGACTAGCGGGAGGGCCTACGAGCAGTACTTC.

The V gene is TRBV4-1, the J gene TRBJ2-7; the D call may be TRBD1 or TRBD2 (5 bases each). This CDR3 is 17 amino acids long. Per germline, CDR1 MGHRA and CDR2 YSYEKL. V dropped 0 bases and J dropped 3 bases, with 18 bases sitting between them. DNA for the CDR3: TGCGCCAGCAGCCAAGATCCCCCGGGGCAGGGTTACTACGAGCAGTACTTC. Translated: CASSQDPPGQGYYEQYF.

This sequence joins TRBV9 and TRBJ2-7, with TRBD2 identical over 10 bases. The V segment lost 0 bases and the J segment 2 bases; nucleotides outside the gene matches: 5. The germline V gene has CDR1 SGDLS and CDR2 YYNGEE. The CDR3 totals 16 residues. In nucleotides, the CDR3 is TGTGCCAGCAGCGTAGATCCTAGCGGGGGCACCTACGAGCAGTACTTC. It codes for CASSVDPSGGTYEQYF.

Comments on this clone: Being one base from a much bigger clone, this may be a read error. This sequence joins TRBV9 and TRBJ1-5; weak D call: TRBD1 (6 bases). CDR1 and CDR2 (germline): SGDLS, YYNGEE. The CDR3 loop spans 15 amino acids. V gave up 4 bases and J gave up 0 bases, with 11 bases separating them. In DNA, the CDR3 is TGTGCCAGCAGCCCACAGGGTTTTAGCAATCAGCCCCAGCATTTT. Protein: CASSPQGFSNQPQHF.

The J gene is TRBJ1-1, the V gene TRBV27; 8 bases fit TRBD1. The CDR3 has 18 amino acids. Germline V gene sequence: CDR1 MNHEY, CDR2 SMNVEV (reference sequence). V was clipped by 2 bases and J by 4 bases; unmatched bases: 15. The CDR3 is CASSLISGQGARGTEAFF. CDR3 sequence (DNA): TGTGCCAGCAGTTTAATCTCGGGTCAGGGGGCCAGGGGCACTGAAGCTTTCTTT.

This clone was found once. The chain joins TRBV28 to TRBJ2-2; TRBD1 agrees at 8 bases. V lost 6 bases, J lost 1 base, and 4 bases stayed unmatched. CDR3 size: 15 residues. Germline loops: CDR1 MDHEN, CDR2 SYDVKM. This CDR3 is CASSHGQGNTGELFF. The DNA for the CDR3 is TGTGCCAGCAGCCACGGACAGGGGAACACCGGGGAGCTGTTTTTT.

The rearrangement links TRBV5-4 to TRBJ2-7, with TRBD2 matching over 7 bases. J lost 0 bases, V lost 4 bases, and 1 base had no gene match. The CDR3 is 13 residues long. Germline CDR1 is SGHNT and CDR2 is YYREEE (reference sequence). CDR3 loop: CASSQRDSYEQYF. The CDR3, as DNA: TGTGCCAGCAGCCAGCGGGACTCCTACGAGCAGTACTTC.

The J gene is TRBJ1-2, the V gene TRBV28; D gene ambiguous. This CDR3 has 18 amino acids. Trimming pared 3 bases from V and 3 bases from J, leaving 23 bases between. The germline V gene encodes CDR1 MDHEN and CDR2 SYDVKM. The chain's CDR3 is CASSFPTLLNPADYGYTF. The CDR3 bases are TGTGCCAGCAGTTTCCCGACCCTCTTAAATCCCGCCGACTATGGCTACACCTTC.

With respect to this clone: At the DNA level, this CDR3 is encoded by other sequences in the same sample as well. The chain joins TRBV6-5 to TRBJ1-1, with 7 bases that match TRBD1. The CDR3 sequence is 13 residues long. With 5 bases clipped from V and 4 bases from J, the junction kept 4 bases outside the gene matches. CDR1 is MNHEY and CDR2 is SVGAGI in the germline V gene. This CDR3 reads CASSGSGGTEAFF. The CDR3 DNA is TGTGCCAGCAGTGGGTCAGGGGGCACTGAAGCTTTCTTT.

The J gene is TRBJ2-5, the V gene TRBV10-3, with D possibly TRBD1 on 6 matching bases. V gave up 10 bases and J gave up 2 bases, with 17 bases separating them. CDR3 length equals 14 residues. Germline V gene sequence: CDR1 ENHRY, CDR2 SYGVKD. The CDR3 loop reads CATLGAAIQETQYF. The DNA for the CDR3 is TGTGCCACCCTGGGGGCAGCGATTCAAGAGACCCAGTACTTC.